A single sample gave rise to the 29 T cell receptor beta chains below, sequenced in a study of blood T cell repertoires in COVID-19. Clones were sequenced by immunoSEQ multiplex PCR, and TCRdb holds only the in-frame ones, with some missing. The table lists 180,000 or so clones, less than 85% of them singletons. What was sequenced was PBMCs or T cells enriched from blood (not recorded which). These receptor sequences come from a woman aged 45-60 years who had recovered from COVID-19.

The chain is built from TRBV7-2 and TRBJ2-2; 9 bases are shared with TRBD2. J gave up 5 bases and V 5 bases, and 6 bases lay outside the gene matches. The V gene's germline CDR1 is SGHTA and CDR2 FQGNSA. CDR3 length: 15 amino acids. The CDR3 bases are TGTGCCAGCAGCGTGGGACTAGCACCAACCGGGGAGCTGTTTTTT. Translating it yields CASSVGLAPTGELFF. Combining the CDR3 with reference TRBV7-2 and TRBJ2-2 gives the whole variable domain GAGVSQSPSNKVTEKGKDVELRCDPISGHTALYWYRQSLGQGLEFLIYFQGNSAPDKSGLPSDRFSAERTGGSVSTLTIQRTQQEDSAVYLCASSVGLAPTGELFFGEGSRLTVL.

V gene TRBV18 combines with J gene TRBJ2-1; 8 bases line up with TRBD2. The junction had 8 bases not matched to a gene; V was cut back by 4 bases and J by 6 bases. The CDR3 has 15 amino acids. The germline CDR1 and CDR2 sequences are KGHSH and LQKENI. CDR3 sequence reads: CASSQLGTRGNEQFF. CDR3 in DNA: TGTGCCAGCTCACAGCTAGGGACTAGAGGCAATGAGCAGTTCTTC.

The gene calls are TRBV9 and TRBJ2-1, with TRBD2 identical over 14 bases. The V gene end was trimmed by 3 bases and the J gene end by 9 bases; junction bases not matched to a gene: 8. The CDR3 has 16 residues. Germline V CDR1 and CDR2: SGDLS, YYNGEE. CDR3: CASSEGLAGAGGEQFF. CDR3 bases: TGTGCCAGCAGCGAGGGACTAGCGGGGGCTGGGGGTGAGCAGTTCTTC.

In this sample, this clone turned up a few times. The rearrangement uses TRBV4-3 and TRBJ2-5; perhaps TRBD2 as D (5 bases). This CDR3 spans 14 amino acids. The V end was cut by 0 bases, the J end by 5 bases, with 10 bases between. Germline assignment: CDR1 LGHNA and CDR2 YSLEER. CDR3 coding DNA: TGCGCCAGCAGCCAAGATACGGGGTGGGAGACCCAGTACTTC. Translated: CASSQDTGWETQYF.

The chain combines TRBV7-2 with TRBJ1-2; no firm D call. Germline V lookup: CDR1 SGHTA, CDR2 FQGNSA. V lost 5 bases and J 4 bases, leaving 11 bases between the germline ends. The CDR3 extends over 13 amino acids. CDR3 sequence (DNA): TGTGCCAGCAGCCAGCCGGGTCTCTATGGCTACACCTTC. Amino acids: CASSQPGLYGYTF.

V and J are TRBV19 and TRBJ2-3; 8 positions match TRBD2. From germline, CDR1 is LNHDA and CDR2 SQIVND (reference sequence). The CDR3 covers 13 residues. With 6 bases clipped from V and 1 base from J, the junction kept 0 bases outside the gene matches. CDR3 residues: CASRTSGTDTQYF. The DNA of the CDR3 is TGTGCCAGTAGGACTAGCGGCACAGATACGCAGTATTTT.

This sequence joins TRBV5-1 and TRBJ2-3; 7 bases agree with TRBD2. Germline values: CDR1 SGHRS, CDR2 YFSETQ. CDR3 length: 17 residues. V was pared by 0 bases and J by 3 bases, with 10 bases of the junction left unmatched. Here the CDR3 reads CASSLVALGGRTDTQYF. The CDR3 DNA reads TGCGCCAGCAGCTTGGTGGCACTCGGGGGGAGGACAGATACGCAGTATTTT.

The gene calls are TRBV6-5 and TRBJ2-7; 7 bases agree with TRBD1. Germline V gene sequence: CDR1 MNHEY, CDR2 SVGAGI. V dropped 7 bases and J dropped 2; count of bases not matched to a gene: 5. CDR3 length: 13 amino acids. The CDR3 is CASTRQGPYEQYV. As DNA, the CDR3 is TGTGCCAGCACCCGACAGGGTCCCTACGAGCAGTACGTC.

The chain combines TRBV30 with TRBJ1-1, with D unresolved. V gave up 0 bases and J gave up 10 bases, with 12 bases separating them. This CDR3 spans 12 amino acids. Germline V CDR1 and CDR2: GTSNPN, SVGIG (reference sequence). CDR3 in amino acids: CAWSVRGPGAFF. In nucleotides, the CDR3 is TGTGCCTGGAGTGTACGGGGTCCCGGAGCTTTCTTT.

The chain carries TRBV5-1 and TRBJ1-1; D ambiguous. This CDR3 is 14 amino acids long. V was trimmed by 7 bases and J by 5 bases, leaving 18 bases between them. Looked up from germline, CDR1 is SGHRS and CDR2 is YFSETQ. The CDR3 sequence: CASVLNEGMTEAFF. CDR3 nucleotides: TGCGCCAGCGTTCTTAATGAGGGTATGACTGAAGCTTTCTTT. The complete variable domain, with remaining parts taken from reference TRBV5-1 and TRBJ1-1, reads KAGVTQTPRYLIKTRGQQVTLSCSPISGHRSVSWYQQTPGQGLQFLFEYFSETQRNKGNFPGRFSGRQFSNSRSEMNVSTLELGDSALYLCASVLNEGMTEAFFGQGTRLTVV.

This chain links TRBV3-1 (or the pseudogene TRBV3-2) with TRBJ1-6, with 8 bases aligning to TRBD1. Germline assignment: CDR1 LGHDT and CDR2 YNNKEL (reference sequence). The CDR3 consists of 13 residues. V lost 10 bases, J lost 7 bases, and 6 bases stayed unmatched. The CDR3 is CAIQGAWNSPLHF. As DNA, the CDR3 is TGTGCCATCCAGGGGGCATGGAATTCACCCCTCCACTTT.

This clone was detected a few times. This chain joins TRBV11-2 and TRBJ1-1; 7 positions agree with TRBD1. This CDR3 region has 15 residues. Unmatched junction bases numbered 10, after V lost 3 bases and J lost 6 bases. Germline V lookup: CDR1 SGHAT, CDR2 FQNNGV. CDR3 sequence reads: CASSLGPGQIAEAFF. The CDR3 region has the DNA TGTGCCAGCAGCTTGGGCCCGGGACAGATCGCTGAAGCTTTCTTT.

This clone showed up just once. The rearrangement links TRBV3-1 (or the pseudogene TRBV3-2) to TRBJ2-1; 7 positions match TRBD1. Per germline, CDR1 LGHDT and CDR2 YNNKEL (reference sequence). This CDR3 spans 17 amino acids. Unmatched junction bases numbered 8, after V lost 3 bases and J lost 0 bases. CDR3 sequence: CASSHDSDRCSYNEQFF. In DNA, the CDR3 is TGTGCCAGCAGCCACGACTCGGACAGGTGCTCCTACAATGAGCAGTTCTTC.

The sample holds a few counts of this clone. This chain links TRBV12-3 or TRBV12-4 with TRBJ2-1, with D hard to call. V shed 6 bases and J shed 10 bases, with 16 bases lying between them. The CDR3 has 13 residues. CDR3 loop: CASSLFLFEEQFF. DNA for the CDR3: TGTGCCAGCAGCTTGTTTCTGTTTGAGGAGCAGTTCTTC.

In DNA form, the CDR3 reads TGTGCCAGCAGCCCCTTGGGGACAGGGCTCAACTATGGCTACACCTTC. Translation gives CASSPLGTGLNYGYTF. This chain uses TRBV14 with TRBJ1-2; 9 bases are shared with TRBD1. Germline CDR1 and CDR2: SGHDN and FVKESK. V shed 4 bases, J shed 2 bases, and the junction held 8 bases outside the gene matches. The length of the CDR3 is 16 residues.

The gene calls are TRBV6-5 and TRBJ2-5; D is perhaps TRBD1 (5 bases). The CDR3 length is 11 residues. Trimming left V 7 bases short and J 5 bases short, with 8 bases between. CDR1 is MNHEY and CDR2 is SVGAGI in the germline V gene. The CDR3 loop reads CASKGIETQYF. The CDR3 DNA sequence: TGTGCCAGCAAGGGGATCGAGACCCAGTACTTC.

The chain recombines TRBV2 with TRBJ1-4; possibly TRBD1 for D (6 bases). CDR3 size: 13 residues. With 3 bases removed from V and 8 bases from J, the gap between germline ends came to 10 bases. Germline CDR1 SNHLY, CDR2 FYNNEI. DNA of the CDR3: TGTGCCAGCAGTGATGGGGGCCGGGAAAAACTGTTTTTT. This codes for CASSDGGREKLFF.

The chain employs TRBV5-6 and TRBJ2-2; D might be TRBD1 (6 bases). The length of the CDR3 is 16 residues. V lost 4 bases and J lost 6, with 19 bases in between. The germline gives CDR1 SGHDT, CDR2 YYEEEE. The CDR3 DNA reads as TGTGCCAGCAGCCTCGGGACACTTCGATGGGCCGGGGAGCTGTTTTTT. This codes for CASSLGTLRWAGELFF. Supplemented by reference TRBV5-6 and TRBJ2-2, the full variable domain reads DAGVTQSPTHLIKTRGQQVTLRCSPKSGHDTVSWYQQALGQGPQFIFQYYEEEERQRGNFPDRFSGHQFPNYSSELNVNALLLGDSALYLCASSLGTLRWAGELFFGEGSRLTVL.

V usage is TRBV29-1 and J usage is TRBJ2-3; maybe TRBD2 (6 bases). CDR1 is SQVTM and CDR2 is ANQGSEA in the germline V gene. CDR3 length equals 15 residues. V dropped 4 bases and J dropped 1 base, with 15 bases sitting between them. The CDR3 here is CSVGARGGGTDTQYF. The CDR3, as DNA: TGCAGCGTTGGGGCGCGGGGCGGGGGCACAGATACGCAGTATTTT.

The V and J genes are TRBV2 and TRBJ1-4; no reliable D call. CDR1 and CDR2 (germline): SNHLY, FYNNEI. CDR3 length: 12 amino acids. The ends were cut back, 3 bases at V and 6 bases at J, with 5 bases in the middle. This chain's CDR3 is CASSDPDEKLFF. The CDR3 region has the DNA TGTGCCAGCAGTGACCCGGATGAAAAACTGTTTTTT.

J is TRBJ2-6 and V is TRBV4-2, with a weak D call TRBD2 (6 bases). Trimming took 0 bases from V and 0 from J, leaving 18 bases between them. The CDR3 consists of 20 residues. Germline CDR1 LGHNA, CDR2 YNFKEQ. The CDR3 DNA reads TGTGCCAGCAGCCAAGATGGGGCGGGACGGACAATCTCTGGGGCCAACGTCCTGACTTTC. It encodes CASSQDGAGRTISGANVLTF.

Of note for this clone: A junction end diverges from the germline sequence, so it may reflect a read error. V and J are TRBV12-3 or TRBV12-4 and TRBJ1-2, with D possibly TRBD1 on 6 matching bases. The CDR3 consists of 12 residues. This CDR3 is CASSAQGYVYTF. CDR3 in DNA: TGTGCCAGCAGTGCACAGGGTTATGTCTACACCTTC.

The chain carries TRBV5-4 and TRBJ1-2, with D maybe TRBD1 (5 bases). The CDR3 runs to 13 residues. Trimming took off 4 bases at V and 5 bases at J, with 12 bases between the two ends. Germline lookup yields CDR1 SGHNT and CDR2 YYREEE (reference sequence). Here the CDR3 reads CASSRGEFYGYTF. For the CDR3, the DNA is TGTGCCAGCAGCCGGGGGGAATTTTATGGCTACACCTTC. Looking up the rest from reference TRBV5-4 and TRBJ1-2 gives the full variable domain: ETGVTQSPTHLIKTRGQQVTLRCSSQSGHNTVSWYQQALGQGPQFIFQYYREEENGRGNFPPRFSGLQFPNYSSELNVNALELDDSALYLCASSRGEFYGYTFGSGTRLTVV.

V gene TRBV9 combines with J gene TRBJ1-1; TRBD1 matches 7 bases. Germline values: CDR1 SGDLS, CDR2 YYNGEE. This CDR3 contains 15 residues. V dropped 1 base and J dropped 5; count of bases not matched to a gene: 8. CDR3 nucleotide sequence: TGTGCCAGCAGCGTAACGACAGGGCCAAGGACTGAAGCTTTCTTT. Translation: CASSVTTGPRTEAFF. Full variable domain (outside the CDR3, taken from reference TRBV9 and TRBJ1-1): DSGVTQTPKHLITATGQRVTLRCSPRSGDLSVYWYQQSLDQGLQFLIQYYNGEERAKGNILERFSAQQFPDLHSELNLSSLELGDSALYFCASSVTTGPRTEAFFGQGTRLTVV.

The chain couples TRBV2 to TRBJ1-5; the D is unclear. Deletions cut 7 bases from V and 0 bases from J, with 19 bases between. The CDR3 length is 17 residues. Germline CDR1 and CDR2: SNHLY and FYNNEI. In nucleotides, the CDR3 is TGTGCCAGCACGCTCCGGGGATCGGGATTTAGCAATCAGCCCCAGCATTTT. It specifies CASTLRGSGFSNQPQHF.

CDR3 sequence: CASSEFGAGYGYTF. The DNA for the CDR3 is TGTGCCAGCAGTGAATTCGGGGCGGGATATGGCTACACCTTC. The V and J genes are TRBV25-1 and TRBJ1-2; a weak D match, TRBD1 (5 bases). The CDR3 is made up of 14 amino acids. V was trimmed by 1 base and J by 5 bases, leaving 11 bases between them. CDR1 is MGHDK and CDR2 is SYGVNS in the germline V gene.

A single count supports this clone. The gene calls are TRBV12-5 and TRBJ1-1; D not resolved. The CDR3 extends over 14 amino acids. The V and J ends lost 6 bases and 0 bases respectively, with 11 bases between them. The germline V gene has CDR1 LGHNT and CDR2 FRNRAP. As DNA, the CDR3 is TGTGCTAGTGGACGCGACATATTGAACACTGAAGCTTTCTTT. Translation: CASGRDILNTEAFF. Variable domain in full (rest from reference TRBV12-5 and TRBJ1-1): DARVTQTPRHKVTEMGQEVTMRCQPILGHNTVFWYRQTMMQGLELLAYFRNRAPLDDSGMPKDRFSAEMPDATLATLKIQPSEPRDSAVYFCASGRDILNTEAFFGQGTRLTVV.

V usage is TRBV27 and J usage is TRBJ2-7; D possibly corresponds to TRBD1 (5 bases). The CDR3 runs 14 residues. CDR1 is MNHEY and CDR2 is SMNVEV in the germline V gene (reference sequence). Trimming left V 5 bases short and J 2 bases short, with 13 bases between. CDR3 sequence: CASSPHRTPYEQYV. CDR3 in DNA: TGTGCCAGCAGTCCACACAGGACCCCCTACGAGCAGTACGTC.

The chain has TRBV2 and TRBJ2-2, with TRBD1 as a possible D gene (6 bases). Germline CDR1 is SNHLY and CDR2 is FYNNEI. The V gene lost 6 bases and the J gene lost 4 bases, with 12 bases spanning the gap. The CDR3 has 14 amino acids. Written as DNA, the CDR3 is TGTGCCAGCAGAGTGACAGGTTCCACCGGGGAGCTGTTTTTT. Translated: CASRVTGSTGELFF.